This TCR beta chain is from a study of shared clonotypes between healthy human individuals. The protocol was immunoSEQ multiplex PCR, while the TCRdb copy is restricted to in-frame clones and leaves out a portion. The sample carries some 1,900,000 clones, over 85% recorded once. The naive CD8 fraction comprised CD45RO-negative cells positively selected for CCR7 and excluded terminally differentiated effector memory CD45RA+ cells. Donors were healthy HIV-negative adults without recent acute infections or vaccinations. Adult Caucasians living in Nashville, Tennessee made up all of the donors. In germline, CDR1 is MNHEY, CDR2 SMNVEV (reference sequence). V gave up 4 bases and J gave up 0 bases, with 10 bases separating them. The CDR3 consists of 14 residues. Turning to this clone: The sample has other DNA sequences that encode this CDR3 too.

This sequence originates from a man in his late teens or twenties in good health. V usage is TRBV27 and J usage is TRBJ2-7, with D possibly matching TRBD2 (5 bases). The sequenced sample consisted of naive CD8+ T cells sorted from blood. As DNA, the CDR3 is TGTGCCAGCAGTTCTTTAGGGAGCTCCTACGAGCAGTACTTC. Translating gives CASSSLGSSYEQYF.